This TCR beta chain was sequenced during a study of identical twins. Findings and limits, study-wide: Twins' excess sharing was less marked for out-of-frame beta sequences.

TCRdb reanalysed the 5' RACE reads using MiXCR and keeps one entry per CDR3 protein. The data show about 300,000 distinct CDR3 sequences, around 12% seen once. About this clonotype: The target antigen is unknown.

Everyone who gave samples was a healthy Caucasian. The length of the CDR3 is 16 residues. V lost 2 bases to trimming and J lost 3 bases, with 17 bases between them. CDR1 is MDHEN, CDR2 SYDVKM, per germline. These records were also assigned to another study, of yellow fever vaccine responses in identical twins.

The clonotype comes from a woman younger than 35 in good health. V is TRBV28 and J is TRBJ2-7; tentative D call: TRBD2 (5 bases). What was sequenced was CD8+ T cells sorted from blood. The CDR3 protein is CASSLTLGHGDYEQYF. In DNA form, the CDR3 reads TGTGCCAGCAGTTTAACCCTCGGGCACGGGGACTACGAGCAGTACTTC.